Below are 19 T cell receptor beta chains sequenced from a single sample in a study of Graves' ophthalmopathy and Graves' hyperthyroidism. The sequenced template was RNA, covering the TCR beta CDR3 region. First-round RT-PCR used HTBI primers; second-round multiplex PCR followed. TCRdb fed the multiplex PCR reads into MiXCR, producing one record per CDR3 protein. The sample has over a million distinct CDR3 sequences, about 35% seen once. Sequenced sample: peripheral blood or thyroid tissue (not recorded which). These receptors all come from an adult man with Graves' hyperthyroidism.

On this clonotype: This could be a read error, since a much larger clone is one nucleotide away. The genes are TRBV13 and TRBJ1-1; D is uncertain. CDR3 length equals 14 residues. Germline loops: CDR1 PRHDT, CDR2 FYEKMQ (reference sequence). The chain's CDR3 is CTSSFLRENTEAFF. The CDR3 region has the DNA TGTACCAGCAGCTTCCTACGGGAGAACACTGAAGCTTTCTTT.

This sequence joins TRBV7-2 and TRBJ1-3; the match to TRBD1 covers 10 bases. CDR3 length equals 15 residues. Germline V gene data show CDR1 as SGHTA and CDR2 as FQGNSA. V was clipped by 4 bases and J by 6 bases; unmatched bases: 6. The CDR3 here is CASSYGTGVENTIYF. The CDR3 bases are TGTGCCAGCAGCTACGGGACAGGGGTCGAAAACACCATATATTTT.

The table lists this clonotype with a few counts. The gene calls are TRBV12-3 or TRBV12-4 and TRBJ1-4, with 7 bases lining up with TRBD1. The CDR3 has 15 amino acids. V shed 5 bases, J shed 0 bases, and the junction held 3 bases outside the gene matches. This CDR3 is CASSPDRTTNEKLFF. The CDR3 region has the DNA TGTGCCAGCAGTCCGGACAGGACAACTAATGAAAAACTGTTTTTT.

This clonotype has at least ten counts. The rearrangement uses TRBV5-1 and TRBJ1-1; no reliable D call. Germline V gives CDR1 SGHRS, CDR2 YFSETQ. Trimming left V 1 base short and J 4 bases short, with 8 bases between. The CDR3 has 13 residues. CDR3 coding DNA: TGCGCCAGCAGCTTGCGTCCCGGCACTGAAGCTTTCTTT. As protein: CASSLRPGTEAFF.

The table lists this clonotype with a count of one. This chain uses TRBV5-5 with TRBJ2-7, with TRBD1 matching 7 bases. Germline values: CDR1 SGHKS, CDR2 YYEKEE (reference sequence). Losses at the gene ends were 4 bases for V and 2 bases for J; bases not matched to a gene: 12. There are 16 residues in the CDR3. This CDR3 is CASSQVIGQGAYEQYF. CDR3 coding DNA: TGTGCCAGCAGCCAAGTGATAGGCCAGGGGGCCTACGAGCAGTACTTC.

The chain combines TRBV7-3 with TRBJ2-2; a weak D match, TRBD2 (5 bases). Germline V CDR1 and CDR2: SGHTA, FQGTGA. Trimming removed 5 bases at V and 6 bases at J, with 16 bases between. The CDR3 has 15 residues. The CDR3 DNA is TGTGCCAGCAGCCCAGGCGGGCATTTCCCCGGGGAGCTGTTTTTT. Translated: CASSPGGHFPGELFF.

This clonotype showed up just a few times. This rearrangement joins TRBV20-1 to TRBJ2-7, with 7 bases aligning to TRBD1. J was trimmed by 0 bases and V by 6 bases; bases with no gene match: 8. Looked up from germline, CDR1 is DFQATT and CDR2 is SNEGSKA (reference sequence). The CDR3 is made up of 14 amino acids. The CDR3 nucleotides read TGCAGTGCCCGAGGACAGGCCCCCTCCTACGAGCAGTACTTC. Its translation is CSARGQAPSYEQYF.

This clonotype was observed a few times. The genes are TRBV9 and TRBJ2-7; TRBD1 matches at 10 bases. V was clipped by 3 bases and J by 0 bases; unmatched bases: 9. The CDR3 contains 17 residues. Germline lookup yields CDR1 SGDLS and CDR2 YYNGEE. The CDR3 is CASSEKTGGEISYEQYF. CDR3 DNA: TGTGCCAGCAGCGAGAAGACAGGGGGCGAAATCTCCTACGAGCAGTACTTC.

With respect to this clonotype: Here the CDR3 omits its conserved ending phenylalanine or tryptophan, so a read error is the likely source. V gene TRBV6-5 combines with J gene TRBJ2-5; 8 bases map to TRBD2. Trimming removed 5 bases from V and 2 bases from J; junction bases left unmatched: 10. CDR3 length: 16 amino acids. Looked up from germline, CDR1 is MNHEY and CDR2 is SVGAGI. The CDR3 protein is CASSTAGGAFQETQYL. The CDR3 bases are TGTGCCAGCAGTACCGCCGGGGGGGCCTTTCAAGAGACCCAGTACCTC.

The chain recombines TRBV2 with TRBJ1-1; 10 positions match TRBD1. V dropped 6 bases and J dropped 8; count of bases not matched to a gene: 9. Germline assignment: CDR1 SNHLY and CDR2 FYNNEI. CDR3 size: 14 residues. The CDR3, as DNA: TGTGCCAGCAGGGACCCGGGACAGGGGACCGAAGCTTTCTTT. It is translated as CASRDPGQGTEAFF.

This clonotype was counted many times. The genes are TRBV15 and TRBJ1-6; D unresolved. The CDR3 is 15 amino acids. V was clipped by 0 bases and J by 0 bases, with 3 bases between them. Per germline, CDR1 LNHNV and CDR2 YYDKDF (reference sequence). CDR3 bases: TGTGCCACCAGCAGAGATGGCTCCTATAATTCACCCCTCCACTTT. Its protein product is CATSRDGSYNSPLHF.

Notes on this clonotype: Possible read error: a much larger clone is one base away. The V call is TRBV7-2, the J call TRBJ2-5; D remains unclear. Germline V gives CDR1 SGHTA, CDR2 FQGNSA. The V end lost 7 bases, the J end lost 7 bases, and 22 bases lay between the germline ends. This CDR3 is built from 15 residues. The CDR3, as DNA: TGTGCCAGCACATCGTATGCGGAGTTGGGTGGGACCCAGTACTTC. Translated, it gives CASTSYAELGGTQYF.

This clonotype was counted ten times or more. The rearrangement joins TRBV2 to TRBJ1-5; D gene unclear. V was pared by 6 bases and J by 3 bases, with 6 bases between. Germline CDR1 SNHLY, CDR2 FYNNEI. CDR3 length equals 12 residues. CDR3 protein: CASSRPNQPQHF. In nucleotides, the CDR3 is TGTGCCAGCAGCAGACCCAATCAGCCCCAGCATTTT. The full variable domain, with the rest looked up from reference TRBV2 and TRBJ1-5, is EPEVTQTPSHQVTQMGQEVILRCVPISNHLYFYWYRQILGQKVEFLVSFYNNEISEKSEIFDDQFSVERPDGSNFTLKIRSTKLEDSAMYFCASSRPNQPQHFGDGTRLSIL.

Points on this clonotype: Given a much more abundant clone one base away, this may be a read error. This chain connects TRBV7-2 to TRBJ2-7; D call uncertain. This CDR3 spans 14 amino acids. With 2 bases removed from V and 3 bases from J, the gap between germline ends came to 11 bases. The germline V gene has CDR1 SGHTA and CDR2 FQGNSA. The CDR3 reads CASSLSDAGYEQYF. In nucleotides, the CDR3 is TGTGCCAGCAGCTTATCGGATGCAGGCTACGAGCAGTACTTC. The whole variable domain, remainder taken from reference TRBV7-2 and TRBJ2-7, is GAGVSQSPSNKVTEKGKDVELRCDPISGHTALYWYRQSLGQGLEFLIYFQGNSAPDKSGLPSDRFSAERTGGSVSTLTIQRTQQEDSAVYLCASSLSDAGYEQYFGPGTRLTVT.

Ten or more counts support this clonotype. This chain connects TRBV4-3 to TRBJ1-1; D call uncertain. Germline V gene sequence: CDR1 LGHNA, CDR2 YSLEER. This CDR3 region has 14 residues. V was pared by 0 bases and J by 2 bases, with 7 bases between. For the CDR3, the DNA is TGCGCCAGCAGCCAAGATACGACCAACACTGAAGCTTTCTTT. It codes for CASSQDTTNTEAFF.

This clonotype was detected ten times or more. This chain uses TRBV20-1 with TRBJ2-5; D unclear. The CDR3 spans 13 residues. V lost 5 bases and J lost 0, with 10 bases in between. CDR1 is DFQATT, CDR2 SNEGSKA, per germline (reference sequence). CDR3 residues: CSAPRVYQETQYF. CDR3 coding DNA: TGCAGTGCTCCACGGGTGTACCAAGAGACCCAGTACTTC.

The CDR3 DNA sequence: TGTGCCAGCATTCCTTCGGGGGGGTCGGGCAATCAGCCCCAGCATTTT. It specifies CASIPSGGSGNQPQHF. The chain has TRBV2 and TRBJ1-5, with D perhaps matching TRBD1 (5 bases). This CDR3 comprises 16 residues. Germline V gene data show CDR1 as SNHLY and CDR2 as FYNNEI. The V end lost 7 bases, the J end lost 2 bases, and 18 bases lay between the germline ends.

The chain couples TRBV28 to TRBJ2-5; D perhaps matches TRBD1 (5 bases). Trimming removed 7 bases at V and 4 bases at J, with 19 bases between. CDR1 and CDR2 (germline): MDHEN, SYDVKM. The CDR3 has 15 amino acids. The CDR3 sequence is CASTSPSGLGETQYF. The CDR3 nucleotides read TGTGCCAGCACGTCTCCGTCAGGGCTGGGAGAGACCCAGTACTTC.

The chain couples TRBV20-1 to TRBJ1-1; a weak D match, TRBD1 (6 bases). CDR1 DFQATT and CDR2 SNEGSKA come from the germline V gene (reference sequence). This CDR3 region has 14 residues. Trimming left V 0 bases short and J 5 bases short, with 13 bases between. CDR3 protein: CSARDRKGGTEAFF. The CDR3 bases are TGCAGTGCTAGAGATCGGAAGGGGGGGACTGAAGCTTTCTTT.